The entry that follows covers one TCR beta chain sequence. Its target is unknown. This sample stems from a study of CD8+CD57+ T cells in acquired aplastic anemia. Study information: CD4+ and CD8+ cells, once sorted, gave DNA averaging roughly 3.2 ug.

Genomic DNA acted as the template from which TCR beta VDJ combination and CDR3 sequence profiling were carried out. TCRdb recomputed calls from the reads with MiXCR, one row per CDR3 protein. This sample carries around 160,000 distinct CDR3 sequences, under 55% of them seen once, and the ten largest clones take approximately 3%. The CDR3 is made up of 13 amino acids. V gave up 3 bases and J gave up 5 bases, with 13 bases separating them. Germline V gives CDR1 DFQATT, CDR2 SNEGSKA (reference sequence). Regarding the study as a whole: Patient and control CD8+ Simpson's diversity was not significantly different.

By flow cytometry, patients selected for sequencing had shown an expansion of CD8+CD57+ cells. Among the patients, none had received any therapy at the time of blood sampling. The sequence came from a human donor with aplastic anemia. The chain carries TRBV20-1 and TRBJ2-5; no definite D call. The sequencing input was sorted CD4+, CD8+, or CD8+CD57+ T cells (not recorded which) from PBMCs. The CDR3 sequence: CSASLTPMETQYF. CDR3 nucleotides: TGCAGTGCTAGTTTAACCCCCATGGAGACCCAGTACTTC.